This passage covers 8 T cell receptor beta chains from one sample sequenced in a study of blood T cell repertoires in COVID-19. Produced via immunoSEQ multiplex PCR; TCRdb's table is partial and in-frame only. The repertoire includes some 280,000 clones, just under 85% of them detected once, and around 4.2% sits in the top ten. What was sequenced was peripheral blood. These receptors came from a woman aged 45 to 65 with active or convalescent COVID-19.

The chain is built from TRBV24-1 and TRBJ2-2; 7 nucleotides line up with TRBD1. The CDR3 is made up of 14 amino acids. V dropped 3 bases and J dropped 6; count of bases not matched to a gene: 3. Germline V CDR1 and CDR2: KGHDR, SFDVKD. The CDR3 region is CATSDNRGAGELFF. The CDR3 bases are TGTGCCACCAGTGATAACAGGGGTGCCGGGGAGCTGTTTTTT.

On this clone: This sample also contains other DNA sequences that code for the same CDR3. The rearrangement links TRBV20-1 to TRBJ1-5; TRBD1 aligns across 7 bases. CDR3 size: 14 residues. Losses at the gene ends were 3 bases for V and 2 bases for J; bases not matched to a gene: 4. CDR1 is DFQATT and CDR2 is SNEGSKA in the germline V gene (reference sequence). The chain's CDR3 is CSASFGTGNQPQHF. CDR3 sequence (DNA): TGCAGTGCTAGTTTCGGGACAGGCAATCAGCCCCAGCATTTT.

This sequence joins TRBV4-1 and TRBJ2-3; 9 bases line up with TRBD2. With V trimmed by 0 bases and J by 0 bases, 10 bases remained unmatched. The CDR3 sequence is 19 residues long. CDR1 is MGHRA and CDR2 is YSYEKL in the germline V gene. The CDR3 bases are TGCGCCAGCAGCCAAGATCCCAGCGGGAGGCGCTCTAGCACAGATACGCAGTATTTT. Translated: CASSQDPSGRRSSTDTQYF.

This clone is a singleton in its sample. The chain has TRBV6-5 and TRBJ1-2, with 10 positions matching TRBD1. The V and J ends lost 4 bases and 8 bases, in that order; junction bases with no gene match: 4. Germline V gene lookup returns CDR1 MNHEY and CDR2 SVGAGI. The CDR3 covers 13 residues. The chain's CDR3 is CASSWGQGHGYTF. CDR3 DNA sequence: TGTGCCAGCAGTTGGGGACAGGGGCACGGCTACACCTTC.

This clone was counted a single time. The J gene is TRBJ2-2, the V gene TRBV4-1; 7 positions match TRBD2. The CDR3 covers 17 residues. Germline V gene data show CDR1 as MGHRA and CDR2 as YSYEKL. V was pared by 2 bases and J by 0 bases, with 6 bases of the junction left unmatched. For the CDR3, the DNA is TGCGCCAGCAGCCAACCGTTGGGGGGGGCGAACACCGGGGAGCTGTTTTTT. Its translation: CASSQPLGGANTGELFF.

The J gene is TRBJ2-1, the V gene TRBV19; weak D call: TRBD1 (6 bases). The germline V gene encodes CDR1 LNHDA and CDR2 SQIVND (reference sequence). CDR3 length: 22 amino acids. V lost 0 bases and J 0 bases, leaving 27 bases between the germline ends. CDR3 protein: CASSIDPLRTGSPLGSYNEQFF. CDR3 nucleotides: TGTGCCAGTAGTATAGACCCTCTGAGAACAGGGTCTCCCCTAGGCTCCTACAATGAGCAGTTCTTC. Looking up the rest from reference TRBV19 and TRBJ2-1 gives the full variable domain: DGGITQSPKYLFRKEGQNVTLSCEQNLNHDAMYWYRQDPGQGLRLIYYSQIVNDFQKGDIAEGYSVSREKKESFPLTVTSAQKNPTAFYLCASSIDPLRTGSPLGSYNEQFFGPGTRLTVL.

This chain uses TRBV11-2 with TRBJ2-1; TRBD2 matches at 7 bases. From germline, CDR1 is SGHAT and CDR2 FQNNGV. The J segment lost 7 bases and the V segment lost 7 bases, leaving 7 bases of the junction unmatched. This CDR3 contains 13 residues. The CDR3 bases are TGTGCCAGCACCTCCCCCGGGGGGAATGAGCAGTTCTTC. Its translation: CASTSPGGNEQFF.

The chain is built from TRBV24-1 and TRBJ2-1; a weak D match, TRBD1 (5 bases). Deletions cut 4 bases from V and 7 bases from J, with 13 bases between. The CDR3 is 14 amino acids. Germline V CDR1 and CDR2: KGHDR, SFDVKD. The CDR3 nucleotides are TGTGCCACCAGTGACCCACCCACAGGAAATGAGCAGTTCTTC. Translating gives CATSDPPTGNEQFF.